This TCR beta chain appears in the sequencing data of a study of blood T cell repertoires in COVID-19. Study as a whole: There were acute and convalescent COVID-19 samples, and they came from the United States, Italy and Spain. Nucleic acid was either cDNA or gDNA, and it came from T cells, B-cell-depleted T cells, or PBMCs.

Germline lookup yields CDR1 SEHNR and CDR2 FQNEAQ (reference sequence). The CDR3 runs 15 residues. V dropped 2 bases and J dropped 2; count of bases not matched to a gene: 3. This clone was seen a single time. Data came from immunoSEQ multiplex PCR; TCRdb stores just in-frame clones and leaves some out. Among about 230,000 clones listed, over 75% were seen once. The TCR comes from a man between 18 and 35 years old who had recovered from COVID-19. The chain has TRBV7-9 and TRBJ1-2, with TRBD1 matching over 9 bases. The sequencing input was PBMCs or T cells enriched from blood (not recorded which). CDR3 protein: CASSLQTGGNYGYTF. The CDR3 DNA reads as TGTGCCAGCAGCTTACAGACAGGGGGGAACTATGGCTACACCTTC.